This T cell receptor (beta chain) was found in a study of blood T cell repertoires in COVID-19. Study as a whole: Sites in the United States, Italy and Spain provided acute and convalescent COVID-19 samples. In each case, the material was cDNA or gDNA derived from T cells, B-cell-depleted T cells, or PBMCs.

Measured with immunoSEQ multiplex PCR; TCRdb has only the in-frame clones, and not every one. Seen here are about 150,000 clones, 80% to 90% observed once, and the top ten hold around 6.1%. This TCR was sampled from a man older than 75 with acute or convalescent COVID-19. Sequenced material: peripheral blood.

The CDR3 here is CASSLLGGAGPLHF. CDR3 coding DNA: TGTGCCAGCAGCTTATTGGGGGGGGCAGGACCCCTCCACTTT. The V gene is TRBV7-2, the J gene TRBJ1-6; D might be TRBD1 (6 bases). Germline CDR1 SGHTA, CDR2 FQGNSA. The V and J ends lost 2 bases and 12 bases respectively, with 14 bases between them. The CDR3 extends over 14 amino acids.